The 30 T cell receptor beta chains below were found in one sample sequenced in a study of T cells in Graves' hyperthyroidism and ophthalmopathy. Regions amplified from RNA transcripts were the TCR beta CDR3 regions. The primer set for the first-round RT-PCR of the TCR CDR3 was HTBI. Via MiXCR, TCRdb re-called the multiplex PCR reads, giving one row per CDR3 protein. The sample comprises approximately 360,000 distinct CDR3 sequences, just under 25% of which are singletons, and over 70% rests with the top ten. Material for sequencing was blood. The receptors were sampled from a man aged 50 to 60 with Graves' hyperthyroidism.

This clonotype was seen once. The genes are TRBV19 and TRBJ1-1; D is perhaps TRBD1 (6 bases). The ends were cut back, 3 bases at V and 1 base at J, with 15 bases in the middle. Per germline, CDR1 LNHDA and CDR2 SQIVND (reference sequence). This CDR3 region has 16 residues. The DNA for the CDR3 is TGTGCCAGTAGTATTCGGCAGGGGAGGGAGAACACTGAAGCTTTCTTT. Encoded protein: CASSIRQGRENTEAFF.

The gene calls are TRBV5-1 and TRBJ2-2, with a possible D match to TRBD2 (6 bases). V lost 0 bases to trimming and J lost 5 bases, with 23 bases between them. The CDR3 runs 19 residues. Looked up from germline, CDR1 is SGHRS and CDR2 is YFSETQ. The chain's CDR3 is CASSLGRPGSQTRTGELFF. The CDR3 DNA sequence: TGCGCCAGCAGCTTGGGCCGTCCCGGGAGCCAGACGCGGACCGGGGAGCTGTTTTTT. Variable domain in full (rest from reference TRBV5-1 and TRBJ2-2): KAGVTQTPRYLIKTRGQQVTLSCSPISGHRSVSWYQQTPGQGLQFLFEYFSETQRNKGNFPGRFSGRQFSNSRSEMNVSTLELGDSALYLCASSLGRPGSQTRTGELFFGEGSRLTVL.

A few counts support this clonotype. This chain connects TRBV9 to TRBJ2-1; tentative D call: TRBD1 (5 bases). CDR1 is SGDLS and CDR2 is YYNGEE in the germline V gene. Between the trimmed V and J ends, which lost 4 bases and 7 bases, there was a span of 12 bases. The CDR3 extends over 13 amino acids. DNA for the CDR3: TGTGCCAGCAGCCCATACCAGGGAAATGAGCAGTTCTTC. This codes for CASSPYQGNEQFF.

The rearrangement joins TRBV20-1 to TRBJ1-1; D is undetermined. Germline values: CDR1 DFQATT, CDR2 SNEGSKA (reference sequence). The CDR3 is 14 amino acids. Trimming left V 1 base short and J 6 bases short, with 15 bases between. CDR3 bases: TGCAGTGCTAGAGGAACACCCTCACGGGCTGAAGCTTTCTTT. Residues: CSARGTPSRAEAFF.

This clonotype has only a few counts. The V gene is TRBV20-1, the J gene TRBJ2-1, with 8 positions matching TRBD2. The CDR3 extends over 14 amino acids. The V segment lost 7 bases and the J segment 6 bases; nucleotides outside the gene matches: 11. Looked up from germline, CDR1 is DFQATT and CDR2 is SNEGSKA (reference sequence). The CDR3 protein is CSVYGLAWGNEQFF. The CDR3 DNA follows: TGCAGTGTCTACGGACTAGCTTGGGGCAATGAGCAGTTCTTC.

The chain couples TRBV7-9 to TRBJ1-1, with D unresolved. Trimming stripped 1 base from V and 3 bases from J, with 6 bases between. This CDR3 has 13 residues. From germline, CDR1 is SEHNR and CDR2 FQNEAQ (reference sequence). Here the CDR3 reads CASSLDLDTEAFF. The CDR3 DNA follows: TGTGCCAGCAGCTTAGACCTGGACACTGAAGCTTTCTTT.

CDR3 loop: CASSSTGLAGGTDTQYF. The DNA of the CDR3 is TGCGCCAGCAGCTCGACGGGACTAGCGGGGGGCACAGATACGCAGTATTTT. The genes are TRBV5-1 and TRBJ2-3; 14 bases are shared with TRBD2. Germline loops: CDR1 SGHRS, CDR2 YFSETQ. V dropped 3 bases and J dropped 1; count of bases not matched to a gene: 4. The CDR3 has 17 residues.

This clonotype was seen once. This sequence joins TRBV7-2 and TRBJ2-7; 8 bases line up with TRBD2. The J call could be wrong; TRBJ2-1 is a better fit for the DNA end. Germline CDR1 is SGHTA and CDR2 is FQGNSA. The CDR3 spans 15 residues. The CDR3 DNA follows: TGTGCCAGCAGCTTAGCGGCGGGAGGCTCTCACGAGCAGTTCTTC. Encoded protein: CASSLAAGGSHEQFF.

V usage is TRBV12-3 or TRBV12-4 and J usage is TRBJ2-1; D remains unclear. V was shortened by 3 bases and J by 8 bases, with 17 bases between the two germline ends. The CDR3 is 15 residues long. This chain's CDR3 is CASSFGGRTDDEQFF. The CDR3 nucleotides read TGTGCCAGCAGTTTCGGCGGCAGGACCGACGATGAGCAGTTCTTC.

This clonotype turned up a few times. This chain links TRBV6-1 with TRBJ1-1; TRBD1 agrees at 11 bases. V shed 9 bases, J shed 4 bases, and the junction held 10 bases outside the gene matches. The germline V gene has CDR1 MNHNS and CDR2 SASEGT. The length of the CDR3 is 15 residues. The CDR3 loop reads CASLPPGTGGTEAFF. The CDR3 DNA reads as TGTGCCAGTCTTCCCCCCGGGACAGGGGGCACTGAAGCTTTCTTT.

This clonotype was seen a few times. The V and J genes are TRBV6-1 and TRBJ2-1, with TRBD2 matching 7 bases. CDR1 MNHNS and CDR2 SASEGT come from the germline V gene. This CDR3 is built from 12 residues. V shed 3 bases, J shed 13 bases, and the junction held 6 bases outside the gene matches. The CDR3 reads CASSEAGLYQFF. The CDR3 region has the DNA TGTGCCAGCAGTGAGGCGGGACTATACCAGTTCTTC.

The chain links TRBV19 to TRBJ2-7; TRBD1 is a possible D gene (7 bases). Per germline, CDR1 LNHDA and CDR2 SQIVND (reference sequence). This CDR3 contains 15 residues. V was shortened by 3 bases and J by 1 base, with 13 bases between the two germline ends. CDR3 nucleotide sequence: TGTGCCAGTAGTATTGGCGGGACAGAGTCCTACGAGCAGTACTTC. Amino acid sequence: CASSIGGTESYEQYF.

DNA of the CDR3: TGCGCCAGCAGCCAAGATAAGTGGAACACTGAAGCTTTCTTT. It specifies CASSQDKWNTEAFF. J is TRBJ1-1 and V is TRBV4-1; D remains ambiguous. V lost 0 bases, J lost 1 base, and 6 bases lay in between. The CDR3 spans 14 residues. The germline gives CDR1 MGHRA, CDR2 YSYEKL.

This clonotype was recorded a few times. In DNA, the CDR3 is TGTGCCGCCCGCCGGGCGCGGGGATACACAGATACGCAGTATTTT. Protein: CAARRARGYTDTQYF. This chain uses TRBV6-1 with TRBJ2-3; D might be TRBD2 (6 bases). The ends were cut back, 11 bases at V and 2 bases at J, with 20 bases in the middle. CDR3 size: 15 residues. Germline-derived CDR1 and CDR2 are MNHNS and SASEGT.

About this clonotype itself: A much larger clone lies one base from this, so it may be a read error. The chain recombines TRBV7-7 with TRBJ2-5; TRBD2 matches at 10 bases. The CDR3 length is 15 residues. The germline V gene has CDR1 SSHAT and CDR2 FNYEAQ (reference sequence). The CDR3 coding sequence is TGTGCTAGCAGCCAAGCGGGGGGGAACCAAGAGACCCGGTACTTC. Translated, it gives CASSQAGGNQETRYF.

This clonotype was picked up a small number of times. This sequence joins TRBV27 and TRBJ1-2, with 7 bases matching TRBD1. The CDR3 extends over 17 amino acids. CDR1 MNHEY and CDR2 SMNVEV come from the germline V gene (reference sequence). V dropped 2 bases and J dropped 3; count of bases not matched to a gene: 12. CDR3 loop: CASSLRADRVSYYGYTF. DNA for the CDR3: TGTGCCAGCAGTTTAAGGGCCGACAGGGTTTCATACTATGGCTACACCTTC.

This clonotype occurred a few times. V is TRBV5-1 and J is TRBJ2-1; no firm D call. CDR3 size: 11 residues. V gave up 5 bases and J gave up 8 bases, with 8 bases separating them. The germline gives CDR1 SGHRS, CDR2 YFSETQ. The CDR3, as DNA: TGCGCCAGCAGGTTCCATGATGAGCAGTTCTTC. This codes for CASRFHDEQFF.

The rearrangement uses TRBV5-1 and TRBJ2-3; D gene ambiguous. Germline CDR1 SGHRS, CDR2 YFSETQ. With 0 bases removed from V and 0 bases from J, the gap between germline ends came to 8 bases. The CDR3 consists of 15 residues. CDR3 nucleotides: TGCGCCAGCAGCTTGGAGGGCCCCAGCACAGATACGCAGTATTTT. This codes for CASSLEGPSTDTQYF.

The gene calls are TRBV7-2 and TRBJ2-7; TRBD1 aligns across 11 bases. CDR1 SGHTA and CDR2 FQGNSA come from the germline V gene. The CDR3 is made up of 15 amino acids. V was pared by 8 bases and J by 3 bases, with 9 bases of the junction left unmatched. This chain's CDR3 is CASHLGQGGYYEQYF. The DNA for the CDR3 is TGTGCCAGCCACCTGGGACAGGGGGGATACTACGAGCAGTACTTC.

There are a few counts of this clonotype. V and J are TRBV28 and TRBJ2-3; 10 positions agree with TRBD2. The length of the CDR3 is 16 residues. Germline loops: CDR1 MDHEN, CDR2 SYDVKM. The junction had 10 bases not matched to a gene; V was cut back by 10 bases and J by 0 bases. This CDR3 reads CATRTSGEASTDTQYF. The CDR3 DNA sequence: TGTGCCACCAGGACTAGCGGAGAGGCTAGCACAGATACGCAGTATTTT.

J is TRBJ2-2 and V is TRBV5-5; D is unresolved. Germline assignment: CDR1 SGHKS and CDR2 YYEKEE (reference sequence). The CDR3 has 16 residues. Trimming cost V 6 bases and J 4 bases, with 19 bases left between them. The CDR3, as DNA: TGTGCCAGCAAAATCTCCGAGGCTGTTTTCACCGGGGAGCTGTTTTTT. Translation gives CASKISEAVFTGELFF.

This clonotype has just one count. V is TRBV4-2 and J is TRBJ2-2; D not resolved. The germline V gene has CDR1 LGHNA and CDR2 YNFKEQ. V lost 0 bases to trimming and J lost 8 bases, with 1 base between them. This CDR3 region has 11 residues. Here the CDR3 reads CASSQEGELFF. For the CDR3, the DNA is TGTGCCAGCAGCCAAGAAGGGGAGCTGTTTTTT.

This clonotype was recorded a few times. J is TRBJ1-2 and V is TRBV5-6; 7 bases agree with TRBD1. The trim removed 6 bases at V and 4 bases at J, leaving 3 bases unmatched. Germline V gene data show CDR1 as SGHDT and CDR2 as YYEEEE. This CDR3 spans 12 amino acids. CDR3 protein: CASNDRVYGYTF. The CDR3 DNA reads TGTGCCAGCAACGACAGGGTCTATGGCTACACCTTC.

The J gene is TRBJ2-7, the V gene TRBV19; 11 positions agree with TRBD1. Trimming cost V 7 bases and J 0 bases; bases outside gene matches: 5. CDR1 and CDR2 (germline): LNHDA, SQIVND (reference sequence). This CDR3 comprises 15 residues. CDR3 amino acids: CASTTGTGGSYEQYF. The DNA for the CDR3 is TGTGCCAGTACCACCGGGACAGGGGGCTCCTACGAGCAGTACTTC.

The chain recombines TRBV3-1 with TRBJ1-5, with unresolved D. The V and J ends lost 2 bases and 4 bases respectively, with 12 bases between them. Germline lookup yields CDR1 LGHDT and CDR2 YNNKEL (reference sequence). This CDR3 contains 15 residues. CDR3 DNA sequence: TGTGCCAGCAGCCAAAGGCAGAACATAAATCAGCCCCAGCATTTT. This codes for CASSQRQNINQPQHF. The full variable domain, rest sourced from reference TRBV3-1 and TRBJ1-5, is DTAVSQTPKYLVTQMGNDKSIKCEQNLGHDTMYWYKQDSKKFLKIMFSYNNKELIINETVPNRFSPKSPDKAHLNLHINSLELGDSAVYFCASSQRQNINQPQHFGDGTRLSIL.

This CDR3 reads CASSPVGAIGQYF. The CDR3, as DNA: TGTGCCAGCTCACCAGTGGGGGCTATAGGGCAGTACTTC. This chain joins TRBV18 and TRBJ2-7; D is perhaps TRBD1 (6 bases). The CDR3 has 13 amino acids. Germline CDR1 and CDR2: KGHSH and LQKENI. V dropped 2 bases and J dropped 9 bases, with 14 bases sitting between them.

This chain connects TRBV24-1 to TRBJ2-3; 10 bases are a match to TRBD1. The V segment lost 6 bases and the J segment 0 bases; nucleotides outside the gene matches: 11. This CDR3 contains 18 residues. The germline CDR1 and CDR2 sequences are KGHDR and SFDVKD. The CDR3 loop is CATSPSDRGAYSTDTQYF. The CDR3 DNA follows: TGTGCCACCAGTCCATCGGACAGGGGGGCATATAGCACAGATACGCAGTATTTT.

The rearrangement uses TRBV5-4 and TRBJ2-2; the D is unclear. The CDR3 extends over 12 amino acids. Trimming pared 0 bases from V and 7 bases from J, leaving 4 bases between. Germline V gene data show CDR1 as SGHNT and CDR2 as YYREEE (reference sequence). CDR3 region: CASSLGFGELFF. CDR3 nucleotides: TGTGCCAGCAGCTTGGGGTTCGGGGAGCTGTTTTTT.

This rearrangement joins TRBV7-9 to TRBJ2-3; D possibly corresponds to TRBD1 (6 bases). V lost 10 bases and J 5 bases, leaving 19 bases between the germline ends. This CDR3 region has 14 residues. Per the germline V gene, CDR1 is SEHNR and CDR2 is FQNEAQ (reference sequence). The CDR3 DNA is TGTGCCACTCCTCCCACTTCAGGGGAAGATACGCAGTATTTT. Translation: CATPPTSGEDTQYF. Complete variable domain (other parts from reference TRBV7-9 and TRBJ2-3): DTGVSQNPRHKITKRGQNVTFRCDPISEHNRLYWYRQTLGQGPEFLTYFQNEAQLEKSRLLSDRFSAERPKGSFSTLEIQRTEQGDSAMYLCATPPTSGEDTQYFGPGTRLTVL.

This chain connects TRBV19 to TRBJ1-6, with 10 nucleotides matching TRBD1. The CDR3 is 14 amino acids. Germline values: CDR1 LNHDA, CDR2 SQIVND (reference sequence). V trimming: 9 bases; J trimming: 8 bases; junction bases outside the gene matches: 7. CDR3 residues: CASRRDRGDSPLHF. The CDR3 nucleotides are TGTGCCAGCCGGAGGGACAGGGGTGATTCACCCCTCCACTTT. The full variable domain, in which reference TRBV19 and TRBJ1-6 provide the parts outside the CDR3, is DGGITQSPKYLFRKEGQNVTLSCEQNLNHDAMYWYRQDPGQGLRLIYYSQIVNDFQKGDIAEGYSVSREKKESFPLTVTSAQKNPTAFYLCASRRDRGDSPLHFGNGTRLTVT.